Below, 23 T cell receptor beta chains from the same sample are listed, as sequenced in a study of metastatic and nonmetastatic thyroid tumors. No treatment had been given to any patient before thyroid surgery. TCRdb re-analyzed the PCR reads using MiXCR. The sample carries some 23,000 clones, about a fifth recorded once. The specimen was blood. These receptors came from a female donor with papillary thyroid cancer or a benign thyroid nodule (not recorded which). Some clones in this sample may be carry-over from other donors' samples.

CDR3 coding DNA: TGTGCCAGCAGTTACCCAATGAAAGGCACTGAAGCTTTCTTT. The encoded protein is CASSYPMKGTEAFF. The V and J genes are TRBV28 and TRBJ1-1; no clear D. V shed 4 bases and J shed 4 bases, with 13 bases lying between them. This CDR3 comprises 14 residues. The germline V gene has CDR1 MDHEN and CDR2 SYDVKM.

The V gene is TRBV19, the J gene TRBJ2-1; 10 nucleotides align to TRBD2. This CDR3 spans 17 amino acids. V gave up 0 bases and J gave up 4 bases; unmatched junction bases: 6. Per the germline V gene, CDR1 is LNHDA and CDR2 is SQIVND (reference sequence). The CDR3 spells CASSIDRAAGGYNEQFF. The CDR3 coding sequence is TGTGCCAGTAGTATAGATCGTGCAGCGGGAGGGTACAATGAGCAGTTCTTC.

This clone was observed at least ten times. The CDR3 DNA reads as TGCAGCGTTGGAGGGAGGGAGACCCAGTACTTC. Protein sequence: CSVGGRETQYF. The chain uses TRBV29-1 and TRBJ2-5; a possible D gene is TRBD2 (6 bases). CDR3 length: 11 amino acids. Trimming left V 4 bases short and J 5 bases short, with 8 bases between. Per the germline V gene, CDR1 is SQVTM and CDR2 is ANQGSEA. Together with reference TRBV29-1 and TRBJ2-5, the CDR3 gives the full variable domain: SAVISQKPSRDICQRGTSLTIQCQVDSQVTMMFWYRQQPGQSLTLIATANQGSEATYESGFVIDKFPISRPNLTFSTLTVSNMSPEDSSIYLCSVGGRETQYFGPGTRLLVL.

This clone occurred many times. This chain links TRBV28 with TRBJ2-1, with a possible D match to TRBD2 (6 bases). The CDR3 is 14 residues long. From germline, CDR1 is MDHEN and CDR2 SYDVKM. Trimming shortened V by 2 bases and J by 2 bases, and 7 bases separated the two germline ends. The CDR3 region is CASSLAGPYNEQFF. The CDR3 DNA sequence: TGTGCCAGCAGTTTAGCGGGACCCTACAATGAGCAGTTCTTC.

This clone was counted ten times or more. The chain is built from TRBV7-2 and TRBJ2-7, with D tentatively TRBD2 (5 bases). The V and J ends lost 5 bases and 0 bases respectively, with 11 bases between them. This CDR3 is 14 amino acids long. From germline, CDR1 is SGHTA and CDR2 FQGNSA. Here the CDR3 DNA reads TGTGCCAGCAGCCCCGCACTAGTCTCCTACGAGCAGTACTTC. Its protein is CASSPALVSYEQYF.

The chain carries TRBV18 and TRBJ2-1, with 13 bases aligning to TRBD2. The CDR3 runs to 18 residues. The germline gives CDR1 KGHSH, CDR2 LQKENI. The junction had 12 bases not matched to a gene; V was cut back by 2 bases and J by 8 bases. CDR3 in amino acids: CASSPSLRLAGGLDEQFF. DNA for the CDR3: TGTGCCAGCTCACCATCCCTCCGACTAGCGGGAGGTCTGGATGAGCAGTTCTTC.

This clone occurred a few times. The CDR3 nucleotides read TGTGCCAGCAGCTTTAAGGGCAATGAGCAGTTCTTC. Its translation: CASSFKGNEQFF. The V gene is TRBV7-2, the J gene TRBJ2-1; D uncertain. The CDR3 runs 12 residues. The V end was cut by 3 bases, the J end by 6 bases, with 6 bases between. Germline loops: CDR1 SGHTA, CDR2 FQGNSA.

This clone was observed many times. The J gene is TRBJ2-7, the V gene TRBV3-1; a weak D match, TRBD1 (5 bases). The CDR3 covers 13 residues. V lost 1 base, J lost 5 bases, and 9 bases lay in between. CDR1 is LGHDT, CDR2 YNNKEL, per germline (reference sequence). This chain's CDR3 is CASSQVQGHEQYF. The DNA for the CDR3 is TGTGCCAGCAGCCAAGTCCAGGGCCACGAGCAGTACTTC.

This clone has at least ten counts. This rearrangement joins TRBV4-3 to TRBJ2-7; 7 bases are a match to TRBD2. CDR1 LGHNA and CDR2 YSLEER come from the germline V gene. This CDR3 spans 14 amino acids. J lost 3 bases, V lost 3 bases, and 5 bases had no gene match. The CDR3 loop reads CASSQAGTNYEQYF. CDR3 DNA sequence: TGCGCCAGCAGCCAGGCCGGGACTAACTACGAGCAGTACTTC.

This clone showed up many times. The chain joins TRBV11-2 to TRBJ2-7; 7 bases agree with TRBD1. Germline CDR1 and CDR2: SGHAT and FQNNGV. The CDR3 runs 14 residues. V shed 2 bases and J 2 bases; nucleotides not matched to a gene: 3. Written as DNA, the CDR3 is TGTGCCAGCAGCTTATACAGGGGAGCCTACGAGCAGTACTTC. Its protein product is CASSLYRGAYEQYF.

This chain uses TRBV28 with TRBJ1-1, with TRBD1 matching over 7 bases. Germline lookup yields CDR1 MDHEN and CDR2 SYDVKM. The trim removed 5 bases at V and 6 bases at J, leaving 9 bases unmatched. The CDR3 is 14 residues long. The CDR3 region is CASSPGQEVAEAFF. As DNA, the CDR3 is TGTGCCAGCAGTCCCGGACAGGAGGTCGCTGAAGCTTTCTTT.

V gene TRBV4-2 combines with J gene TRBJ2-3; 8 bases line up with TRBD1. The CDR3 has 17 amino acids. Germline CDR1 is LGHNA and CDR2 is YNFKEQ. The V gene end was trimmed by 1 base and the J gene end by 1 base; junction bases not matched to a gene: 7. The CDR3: CASSQGLSTGGTDTQYF. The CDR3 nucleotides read TGTGCCAGCAGCCAAGGCCTTTCGACAGGGGGCACAGATACGCAGTATTTT.

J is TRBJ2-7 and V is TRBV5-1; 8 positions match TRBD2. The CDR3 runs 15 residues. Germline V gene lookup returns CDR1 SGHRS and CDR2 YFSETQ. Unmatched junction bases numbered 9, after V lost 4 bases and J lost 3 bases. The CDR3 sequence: CASSAPGLGVYEQYF. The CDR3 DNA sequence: TGCGCCAGCAGCGCCCCGGGACTAGGAGTCTACGAGCAGTACTTC.

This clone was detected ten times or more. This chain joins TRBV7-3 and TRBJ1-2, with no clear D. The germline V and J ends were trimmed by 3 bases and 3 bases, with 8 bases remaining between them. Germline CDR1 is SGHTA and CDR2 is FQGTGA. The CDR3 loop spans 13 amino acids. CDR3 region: CASSFGPDYGYTF. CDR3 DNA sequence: TGTGCCAGCAGCTTTGGCCCAGACTATGGCTACACCTTC.

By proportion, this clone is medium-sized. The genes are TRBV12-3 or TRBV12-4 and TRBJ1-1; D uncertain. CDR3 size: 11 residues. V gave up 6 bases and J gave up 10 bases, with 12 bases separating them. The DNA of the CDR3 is TGTGCCAGCAGCTCGAACCTGGCAGCTTTCTTT. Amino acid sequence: CASSSNLAAFF.

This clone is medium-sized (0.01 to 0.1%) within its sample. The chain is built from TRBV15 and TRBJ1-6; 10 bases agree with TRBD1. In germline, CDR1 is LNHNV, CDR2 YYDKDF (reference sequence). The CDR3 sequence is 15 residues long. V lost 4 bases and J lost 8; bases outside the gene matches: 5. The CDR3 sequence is CATSKMGTGDSPLHF. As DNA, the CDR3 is TGTGCCACCAGCAAGATGGGGACAGGGGATTCACCCCTCCACTTT.

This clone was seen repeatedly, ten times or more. CDR3 in amino acids: CSARAIPNRGPQETQYF. CDR3 DNA sequence: TGCAGTGCTAGAGCAATTCCAAACAGGGGGCCACAAGAGACCCAGTACTTC. J is TRBJ2-5 and V is TRBV20-1; 9 bases are a match to TRBD1. V dropped 1 base and J dropped 2; count of bases not matched to a gene: 11. The CDR3 sequence is 17 residues long. The germline V gene encodes CDR1 DFQATT and CDR2 SNEGSKA (reference sequence).

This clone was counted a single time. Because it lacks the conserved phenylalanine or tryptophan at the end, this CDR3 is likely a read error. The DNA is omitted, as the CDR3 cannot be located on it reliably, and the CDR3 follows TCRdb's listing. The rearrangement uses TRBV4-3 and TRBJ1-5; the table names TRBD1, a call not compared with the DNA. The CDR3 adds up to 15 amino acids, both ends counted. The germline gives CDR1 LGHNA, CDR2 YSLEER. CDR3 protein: CASSQGTGSNQPQNL.

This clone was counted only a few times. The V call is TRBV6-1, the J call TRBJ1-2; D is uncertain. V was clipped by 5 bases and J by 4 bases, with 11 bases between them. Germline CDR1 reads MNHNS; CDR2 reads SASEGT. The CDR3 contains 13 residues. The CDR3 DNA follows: TGTGCCAGCAGTCCGCCCTTGGGCTATGGCTACACCTTC. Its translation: CASSPPLGYGYTF.

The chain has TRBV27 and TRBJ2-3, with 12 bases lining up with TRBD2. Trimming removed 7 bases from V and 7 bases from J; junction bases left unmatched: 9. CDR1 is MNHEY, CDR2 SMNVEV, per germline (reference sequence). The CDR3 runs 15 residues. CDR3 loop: CASTRTSGVTYTQYF. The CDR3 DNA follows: TGTGCCAGCACTCGGACTAGCGGGGTAACATATACGCAGTATTTT.

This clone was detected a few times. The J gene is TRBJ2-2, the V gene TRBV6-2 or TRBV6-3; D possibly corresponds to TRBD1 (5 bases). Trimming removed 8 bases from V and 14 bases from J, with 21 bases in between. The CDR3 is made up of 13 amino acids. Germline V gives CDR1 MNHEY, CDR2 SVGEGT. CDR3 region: CASGQTNTGYLFF. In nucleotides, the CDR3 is TGTGCCAGCGGACAAACAAACACCGGGTATCTGTTTTTT.

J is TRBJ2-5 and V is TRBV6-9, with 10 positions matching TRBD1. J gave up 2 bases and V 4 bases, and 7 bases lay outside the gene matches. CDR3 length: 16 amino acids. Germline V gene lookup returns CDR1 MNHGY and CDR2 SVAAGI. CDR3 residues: CASSSPGQGMQETQYF. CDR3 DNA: TGTGCCAGCAGTTCCCCGGGACAGGGGATGCAAGAGACCCAGTACTTC.

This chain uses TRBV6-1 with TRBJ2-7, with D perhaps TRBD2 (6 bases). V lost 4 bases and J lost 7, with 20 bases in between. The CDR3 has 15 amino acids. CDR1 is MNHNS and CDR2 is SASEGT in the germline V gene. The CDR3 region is CASSVLTGVNLEQYF. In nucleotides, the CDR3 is TGTGCCAGCAGTGTTTTGACGGGGGTGAACTTAGAGCAGTACTTC.